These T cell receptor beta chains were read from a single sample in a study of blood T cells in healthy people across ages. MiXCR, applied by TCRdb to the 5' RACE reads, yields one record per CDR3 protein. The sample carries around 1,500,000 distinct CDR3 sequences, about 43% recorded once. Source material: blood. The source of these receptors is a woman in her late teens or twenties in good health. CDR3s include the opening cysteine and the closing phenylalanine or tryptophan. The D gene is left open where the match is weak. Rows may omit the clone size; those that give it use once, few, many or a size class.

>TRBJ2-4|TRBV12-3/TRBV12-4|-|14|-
TGTGCCAGCAGAGCGACAGAAGCCAAAAACATTCAGTACTTC
CASRATEAKNIQYF
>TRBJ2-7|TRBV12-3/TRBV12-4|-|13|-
TGTGCCAGCAGTTTTACACGGGGCTACGAGCAGTACTTC
CASSFTRGYEQYF
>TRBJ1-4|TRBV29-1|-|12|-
TGCAGCGTTGTGGGACAAAATGAAAAACTGTTTTTT
CSVVGQNEKLFF
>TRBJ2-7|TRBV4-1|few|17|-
TGCGCCAGCAGCCTCAGAATCGGGACGGAGATATCCTACGAGCAGTACTTC
CASSLRIGTEISYEQYF
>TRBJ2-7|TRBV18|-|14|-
TGTGCCAGCTCACCGGAGGCTGGGGCCTACGAGCAGTACTTC
CASSPEAGAYEQYF
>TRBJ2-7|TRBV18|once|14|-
TGTGCCAGCTCACCACCGGCAGGGGCAACCGAGCAGTACTTC
CASSPPAGATEQYF
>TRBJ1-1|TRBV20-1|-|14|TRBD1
TGCAGTGCTCCAGGGGGAGCGACGAACACTGAAGCTTTCTTT
CSAPGGATNTEAFF
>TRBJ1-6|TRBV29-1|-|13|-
TGCAGCGTTGACGTCAGGCCGGTTTCGCCCCTCCACTTT
CSVDVRPVSPLHF
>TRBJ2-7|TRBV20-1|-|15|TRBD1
TGCAGTGCAGGGGACAGCCAAACACTAAGCTACGAGCAGTACTTC
CSAGDSQTLSYEQYF
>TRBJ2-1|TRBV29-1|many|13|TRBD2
TGCAGCGTTGGTCGGGAGGATGTGAATGAGCAGTTCTTC
CSVGREDVNEQFF
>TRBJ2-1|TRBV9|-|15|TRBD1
TGTGCCAGCAGCTTGACAGGGGTCACCTACAATGAGCAGTTCTTC
CASSLTGVTYNEQFF
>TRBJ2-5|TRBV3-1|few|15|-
TGTGCCAGCAGCCAAGATCCGGCGTACCAAGAGACCCAGTACTTC
CASSQDPAYQETQYF
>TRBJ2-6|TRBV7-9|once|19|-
TGTGCCAGCAGCTTTAGAGGGCAGGCCTCGAGCTCTGGGGCCAACGTCCTGACTTTC
CASSFRGQASSSGANVLTF
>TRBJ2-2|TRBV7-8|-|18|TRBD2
TGTGCCAGCAGCTTTAGGCCTAGCGGGAGGGCGAACACCGGGGAGCTGTTTTTT
CASSFRPSGRANTGELFF
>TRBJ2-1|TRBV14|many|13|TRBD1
TGTGCCAGCAGCCAAAGGGGGCTCTCTGAGCAGTTCTTC
CASSQRGLSEQFF
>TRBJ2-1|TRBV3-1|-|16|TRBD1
TGTGCCAGCAGCCAAGAGGACAGGGGGCGAGGTAGTGAGCAGTTCTTC
CASSQEDRGRGSEQFF
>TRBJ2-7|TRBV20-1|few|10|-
TGCAGTCCGAGATTGGGGGAGCAGTACTTC
CSPRLGEQYF
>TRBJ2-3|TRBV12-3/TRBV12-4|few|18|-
TGTGCCAGCAGTTTTGGTGGGGCCCCGGGCCCGGACGCAGATACGCAGTATTTT
CASSFGGAPGPDADTQYF
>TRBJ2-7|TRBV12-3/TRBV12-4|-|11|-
TGTGCCAGCACCCCGGGGGACGAGCAGTACTTC
CASTPGDEQYF
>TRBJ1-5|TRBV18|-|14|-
TGTGCCAGCTCACCAATCCAGAACAATCAGCCCCAGCATTTT
CASSPIQNNQPQHF
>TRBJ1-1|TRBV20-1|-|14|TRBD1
TGCAGTGCCTTAAGGACAGGGGGATGGACTGAAGCTTTCTTT
CSALRTGGWTEAFF
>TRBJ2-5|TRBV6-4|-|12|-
TGTGCGCCGGAAAGGTACCAAGAGACCCAGTACTTC
CAPERYQETQYF
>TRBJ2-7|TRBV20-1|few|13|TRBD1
TGCAGTGCTTTCCGGGACAGGGGCGACGAGCAGTACTTC
CSAFRDRGDEQYF
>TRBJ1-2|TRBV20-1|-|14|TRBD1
TGCAGTGCTAAGTTCAACAGGGGTGGGGCTGGCTACACCTTC
CSAKFNRGGAGYTF
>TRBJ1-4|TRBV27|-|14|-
TGTGCCAGCAGTTTATCGTGGGCTAATGAAAAACTGTTTTTT
CASSLSWANEKLFF
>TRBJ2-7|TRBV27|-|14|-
TGTGCCAGCAAGTCGGCAGAAACACGGCACGAGCAGTACTTC
CASKSAETRHEQYF
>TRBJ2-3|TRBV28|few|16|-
TGTGCCAGCAGTTTATTTGAGGAGATGCCCCCCGCTACGCAGTATTTT
CASSLFEEMPPATQYF
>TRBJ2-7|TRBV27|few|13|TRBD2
TGTGCCAGCGAACTAGCGCGATCCTACGAGCAGTACTTC
CASELARSYEQYF
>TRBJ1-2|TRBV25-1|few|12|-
TGTGCCACCCACCAGGGGCCTAGGGGCTACACCTTC
CATHQGPRGYTF
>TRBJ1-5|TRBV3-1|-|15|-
TGTGCCAGCAGCCAAGAGTCCCTCGGCAATCAGCCCCAGCATTTT
CASSQESLGNQPQHF
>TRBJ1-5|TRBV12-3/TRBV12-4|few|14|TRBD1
TGTGCCAGCAGTCTGGACAGGGGCGTTCAGCCCCAGCATTTT
CASSLDRGVQPQHF
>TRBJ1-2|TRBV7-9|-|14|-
TGTGCCAGCACCTCGACCGGGATAATATATGGCTACACCTTC
CASTSTGIIYGYTF
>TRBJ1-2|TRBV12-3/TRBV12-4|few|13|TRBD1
TGTGCCAGCAGCACAGGGGTTAACTATGGCTACACCTTC
CASSTGVNYGYTF
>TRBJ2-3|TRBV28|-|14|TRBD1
TGTGCCAGCAGAGGGACAGGCCCCCCAGATACGCAGTATTTT
CASRGTGPPDTQYF
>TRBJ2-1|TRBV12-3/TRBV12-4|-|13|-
TGTGCCAGCAGTCTGCCCGACCTCAATGAGCAGTTCTTC
CASSLPDLNEQFF
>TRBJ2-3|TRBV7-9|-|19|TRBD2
TGTGCCAGCAGCGAGGTGGCTAGCGGGAGAACGCGCGCCACAGATACGCAGTATTTT
CASSEVASGRTRATDTQYF
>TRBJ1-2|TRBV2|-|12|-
TGTGCCAGCAACGAGGGCTACGGTGGCTACACCTTC
CASNEGYGGYTF
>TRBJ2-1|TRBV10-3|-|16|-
TGTGCCATCAGTGAGTCGAGGGGGGGTGGGGGCGATGAGCAGTTCTTC
CAISESRGGGGDEQFF
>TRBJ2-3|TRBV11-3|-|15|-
TGTGCCAGCAGCTTAGCTCCCACTAGCACAGATACGCAGTATTTT
CASSLAPTSTDTQYF
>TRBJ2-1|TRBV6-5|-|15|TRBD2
TGTGCCAGCAGTTACGGGACTAGCAGTTACAATGAGCAGTTCTTC
CASSYGTSSYNEQFF
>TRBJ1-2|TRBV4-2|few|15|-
TGTGCCAGCAGCCAAGACAGTCTTTCTAACTATGGCTACACCTTC
CASSQDSLSNYGYTF
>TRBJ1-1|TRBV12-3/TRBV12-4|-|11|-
TGTGCCAGCCGGGGTGTTTTTGAAGCTTTCTTT
CASRGVFEAFF
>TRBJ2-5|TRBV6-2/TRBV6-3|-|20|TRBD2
TGTGCCAGCAGTTACCCGCAGGCTAGCGGGAGGGCCCGAGTGCAAGAGACCCAGTACTTC
CASSYPQASGRARVQETQYF
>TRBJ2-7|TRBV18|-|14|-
TGTGCCAGCTCACCACGTCAAGGGTTGGGCGAGCAGTACTTC
CASSPRQGLGEQYF